This T cell receptor (beta chain) was captured in a study of blood T cell repertoires in COVID-19. The overall study: Sites across the United States, Italy and Spain contributed samples from acute and convalescent COVID-19.

Germline V lookup: CDR1 DFQATT, CDR2 SNEGSKA (reference sequence). The CDR3 runs to 13 residues. V was pared by 3 bases and J by 1 base, with 10 bases between. TCRdb's table, derived via immunoSEQ multiplex PCR, lists solely in-frame clones and lacks some. The table has 200,000 or so clones, roughly 90% seen once. The sequencing sample was made of peripheral blood. This TCR came from a man between 60 and 70 years old who had recovered from COVID-19. V gene TRBV20-1 combines with J gene TRBJ2-7; tentative D call: TRBD1 (5 bases). This CDR3 is CSASAPGSYEQYF. CDR3 coding DNA: TGCAGTGCTAGTGCCCCAGGGTCCTACGAGCAGTACTTC.